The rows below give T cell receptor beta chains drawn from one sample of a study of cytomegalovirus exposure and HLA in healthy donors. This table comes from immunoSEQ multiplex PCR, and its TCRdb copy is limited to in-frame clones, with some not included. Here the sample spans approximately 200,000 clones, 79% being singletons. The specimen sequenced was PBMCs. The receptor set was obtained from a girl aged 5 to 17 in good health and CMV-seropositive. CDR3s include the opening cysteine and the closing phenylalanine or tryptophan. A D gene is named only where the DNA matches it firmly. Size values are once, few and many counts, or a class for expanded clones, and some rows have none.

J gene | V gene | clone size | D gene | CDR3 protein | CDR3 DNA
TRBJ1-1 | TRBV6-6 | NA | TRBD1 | CASSSYRGLNTEAFF | TGTGCCAGCAGTTCCTACAGGGGATTGAACACTGAAGCTTTCTTT
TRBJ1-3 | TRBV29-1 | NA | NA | CSVVDPTGNTIYF | TGCAGCGTTGTAGACCCGACCGGGAACACCATATATTTT
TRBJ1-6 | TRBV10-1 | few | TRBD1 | CASSESKAGGSPLHF | TGCGCCAGCAGTGAGTCGAAGGCAGGGGGTTCACCCCTCCACTTT
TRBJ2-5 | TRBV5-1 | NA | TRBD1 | CASSRKGAETQYF | TGCGCCAGCAGTAGGAAGGGGGCAGAGACCCAGTACTTC
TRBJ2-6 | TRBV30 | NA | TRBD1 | CAWIKPGQGSSSGANVLTF | TGTGCCTGGATCAAACCGGGACAGGGGTCCTCCTCTGGGGCCAACGTCCTGACTTTC
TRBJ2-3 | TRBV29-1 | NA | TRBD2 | CSARRPGTSGVLRTDTQYF | TGCAGCGCTCGAAGGCCTGGGACTAGCGGAGTTCTACGCACAGATACGCAGTATTTT
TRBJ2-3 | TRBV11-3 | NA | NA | CASSPGRGVGSTDTQYF | TGTGCCAGCAGCCCGGGCCGCGGGGTTGGGTCCACAGATACGCAGTATTTT
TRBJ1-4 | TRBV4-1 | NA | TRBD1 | CASSQRQGATNEKLFF | TGCGCCAGCAGCCAGCGACAGGGGGCAACTAATGAAAAACTGTTTTTT
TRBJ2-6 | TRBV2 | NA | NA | CASTSNRGANVLTF | TGTGCCAGCACATCAAACAGAGGGGCCAACGTCCTGACTTTC
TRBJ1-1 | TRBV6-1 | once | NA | CASSHIPENTEAFF | TGTGCCAGCAGTCACATACCAGAAAACACTGAAGCTTTCTTT
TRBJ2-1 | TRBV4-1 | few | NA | CASSQVNLGFYNEQFF | TGCGCCAGCAGCCAAGTAAATCTAGGCTTCTACAATGAGCAGTTCTTC
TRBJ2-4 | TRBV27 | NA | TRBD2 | CASSLSGLAGALYF | TGTGCCAGCAGTTTATCGGGACTAGCGGGGGCCCTGTACTTC
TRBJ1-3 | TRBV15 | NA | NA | CATSRDFGSDSRSGNTIYF | TGTGCCACCAGCAGAGATTTCGGGTCAGACTCCCGCTCTGGAAACACCATATATTTT
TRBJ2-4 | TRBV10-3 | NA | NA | CAISSPRPGTKNIQYF | TGTGCCATCAGCTCCCCCCGCCCGGGAACCAAAAACATTCAGTACTTC
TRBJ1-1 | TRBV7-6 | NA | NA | CASSLQGNTEAFF | TGTGCCAGCAGCCTACAGGGGAACACTGAAGCTTTCTTT
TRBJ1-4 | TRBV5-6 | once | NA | CASSLDRDGKLFF | TGTGCCAGCAGCTTGGATCGGGATGGAAAACTGTTTTTT
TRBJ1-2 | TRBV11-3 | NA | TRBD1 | CASSLEPGGAEGYTF | TGTGCCAGCAGCTTAGAACCAGGGGGCGCGGAAGGCTACACCTTC
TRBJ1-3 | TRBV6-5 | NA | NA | CASSLLKGGGNTIYF | TGTGCCAGCAGTCTTCTCAAGGGAGGTGGAAACACCATATATTTT
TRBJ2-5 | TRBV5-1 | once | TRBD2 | CASSPLAGEPLETQYF | TGCGCCAGCAGTCCCCTAGCGGGGGAACCCCTGGAGACCCAGTACTTC
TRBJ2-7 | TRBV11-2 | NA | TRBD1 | CASSLSQGAYEQYF | TGTGCCAGCAGCTTAAGTCAGGGGGCCTACGAGCAGTACTTC
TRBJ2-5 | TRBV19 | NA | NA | CASSILGETQYF | TGTGCCAGTAGTATACTCGGAGAGACCCAGTACTTC
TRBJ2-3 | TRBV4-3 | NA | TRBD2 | CASSQAYSGGAVDTQYF | TGCGCCAGCAGCCAAGCCTATAGCGGGGGGGCCGTAGATACGCAGTATTTT
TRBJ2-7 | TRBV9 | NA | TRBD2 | CASSRTSVVYEQYF | TGTGCCAGCAGCCGGACTAGTGTGGTCTACGAGCAGTACTTC
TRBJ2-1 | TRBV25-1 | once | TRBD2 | CASSVGGGNEQFF | TGTGCCAGCAGTGTCGGGGGGGGAAATGAGCAGTTCTTC
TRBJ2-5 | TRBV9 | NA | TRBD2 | CASSLGLIPVSGGGETQYF | TGTGCCAGCAGCCTGGGATTGATCCCCGTTTCCGGGGGGGGAGAGACCCAGTACTTC
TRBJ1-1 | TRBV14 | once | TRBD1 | CASSQERGREEAFF | TGTGCCAGCAGCCAAGAAAGGGGGCGGGAAGAAGCTTTCTTT
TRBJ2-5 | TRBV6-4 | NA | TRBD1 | CASSLRDREEWSQETQYF | TGTGCCAGCAGTCTCCGGGACAGGGAGGAATGGTCCCAAGAGACCCAGTACTTC
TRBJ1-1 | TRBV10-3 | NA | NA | CAISAPQVSGSTEAFF | TGTGCCATCAGTGCCCCCCAGGTGTCCGGGAGCACTGAAGCTTTCTTT
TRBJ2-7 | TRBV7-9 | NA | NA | CASSAGGSYEQYF | TGTGCCAGCAGTGCCGGGGGATCCTACGAGCAGTACTTC
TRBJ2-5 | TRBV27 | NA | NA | CASSDSGARETQYF | TGTGCCAGCAGTGATTCGGGAGCGAGGGAGACCCAGTACTTC
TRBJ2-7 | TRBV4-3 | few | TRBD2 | CASSQVAGGAEQYF | TGCGCCAGCAGCCAAGTAGCCGGGGGGGCCGAGCAGTACTTC
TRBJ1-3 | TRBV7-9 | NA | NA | CASSGNTIYF | TGTGCCAGCTCCGGGAACACCATATATTTT
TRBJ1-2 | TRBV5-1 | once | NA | CASSQRTGNYGYTF | TGCGCCAGCAGCCAGAGGACGGGGAACTATGGCTACACCTTC
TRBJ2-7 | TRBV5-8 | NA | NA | CASSFLVRSSYEQYF | TGTGCCAGCAGCTTCTTGGTCAGAAGCTCCTACGAGCAGTACTTC
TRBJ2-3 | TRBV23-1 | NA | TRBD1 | CASRRDRGPTSSTDTQYF | TGCGCCAGCAGGCGGGACAGGGGGCCAACCTCTAGCACAGATACGCAGTATTTT
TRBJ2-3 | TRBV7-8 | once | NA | CASSLKRIPSPDTQYF | TGTGCCAGCAGCTTAAAGAGGATTCCATCCCCAGATACGCAGTATTTT
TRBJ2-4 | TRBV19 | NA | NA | CASSSQGRPKNIQYF | TGTGCCAGTAGTTCACAGGGTAGGCCCAAAAACATTCAGTACTTC
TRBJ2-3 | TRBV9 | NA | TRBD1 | CASSRDRDPDTQYF | TGTGCCAGCAGCCGGGACAGGGACCCAGATACGCAGTATTTT
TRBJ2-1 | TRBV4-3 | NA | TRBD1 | CASSQTGTGVMGEQFF | TGCGCCAGCAGCCAAACCGGGACAGGGGTTATGGGTGAGCAGTTCTTC
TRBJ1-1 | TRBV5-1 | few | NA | CASSFQGTEAFF | TGCGCCAGCAGCTTCCAGGGCACTGAAGCTTTCTTT
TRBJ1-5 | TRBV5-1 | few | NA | CASSLVAGNQPQHF | TGCGCCAGCAGCTTGGTGGCAGGGAATCAGCCCCAGCATTTT
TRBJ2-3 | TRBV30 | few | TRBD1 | CAWSGTGAPDTQYF | TGTGCCTGGAGCGGGACAGGGGCCCCAGATACGCAGTATTTT
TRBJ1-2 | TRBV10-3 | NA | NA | CAISEMGEAGNGYTF | TGTGCCATCAGTGAGATGGGGGAGGCAGGGAATGGCTACACCTTC
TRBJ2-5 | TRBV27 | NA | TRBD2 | CASSSGLAGLETQYF | TGTGCCAGCAGTTCGGGACTAGCGGGGTTGGAGACCCAGTACTTC
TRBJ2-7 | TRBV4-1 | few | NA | CASSQDFQATYEQYF | TGCGCCAGCAGCCAAGATTTTCAGGCAACCTACGAGCAGTACTTC
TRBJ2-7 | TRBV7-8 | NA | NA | CASSLGGSHEQYF | TGTGCCAGCAGCTTAGGGGGCAGCCACGAGCAGTACTTC
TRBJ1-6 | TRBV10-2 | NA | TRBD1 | CASSEVGTGPLHF | TGCGCCAGCAGTGAGGTGGGGACAGGTCCCCTCCACTTT
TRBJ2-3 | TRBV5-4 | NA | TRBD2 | CASSLTSGGFYTQYF | TGTGCCAGCAGCTTAACTAGCGGGGGGTTTTATACGCAGTATTTT
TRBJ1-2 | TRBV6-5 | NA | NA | CASSSRTVSHNYGYTF | TGTGCCAGCAGTTCCCGGACAGTTTCTCATAACTATGGCTACACCTTC
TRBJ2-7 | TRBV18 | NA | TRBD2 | CASSLAGGSYEQYF | TGTGCCAGCTCACTAGCGGGGGGATCCTACGAGCAGTACTTC
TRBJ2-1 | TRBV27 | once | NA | CASRRPTIPNEQFF | TGTGCCAGCAGACGACCGACTATTCCAAATGAGCAGTTCTTC